Each of the 29 T cell receptor beta chains below was sequenced from the same sample in a study of T cell responses to AZD1222 COVID-19 vaccine (dated by TCRdb to the early 2020s). Library method: the immunoSEQ multiplex PCR assay. TCRdb took this table from immuneACCESS and kept in-frame rearrangements with V and J called. Such tables lack part of the clones; where checked against another copy, unresolved V genes explain under half of the gap, and the rest is unexplained. This sample comprises roughly 150,000 clones, roughly 90% of them detected only once. 1.5% of the sample rests with the top ten. What the time point label conveys for this sample: about 28 days (+/-7) after the second vaccine dose. The sample consisted of peripheral blood, taken 28 days after the second AZD1222 dose. Source of these receptors: an adult who received the AZD1222 COVID-19 vaccine.

The chain is built from TRBV18 and TRBJ1-1, with 9 bases matching TRBD1. This CDR3 spans 16 amino acids. The V segment lost 3 bases and the J segment 0 bases; nucleotides outside the gene matches: 5. CDR1 and CDR2 from the germline V gene are KGHSH and LQKENI. This CDR3 reads CASSPRDRAMNTEAFF. CDR3 in DNA: TGTGCCAGCTCACCCAGGGACAGGGCCATGAACACTGAAGCTTTCTTT. The whole variable domain, remainder taken from reference TRBV18 and TRBJ1-1, is NAGVMQNPRHLVRRRGQEARLRCSPMKGHSHVYWYRQLPEEGLKFMVYLQKENIIDESGMPKERFSAEFPKEGPSILRIQQVVRGDSAAYFCASSPRDRAMNTEAFFGQGTRLTVV.

This chain joins TRBV4-2 and TRBJ1-5; no definite D call. The CDR3 is 15 residues long. Germline V CDR1 and CDR2: LGHNA, YNFKEQ. V was trimmed by 0 bases and J by 3 bases, leaving 9 bases between them. The CDR3 DNA sequence: TGTGCCAGCAGCCAAGACAGGAACCTCAATCAGCCCCAGCATTTT. Translation gives CASSQDRNLNQPQHF.

The chain couples TRBV15 to TRBJ2-2; perhaps TRBD2 as D (5 bases). Trimming pared 7 bases from V and 4 bases from J, leaving 10 bases between. CDR1 and CDR2 (germline): LNHNV, YYDKDF (reference sequence). CDR3 size: 13 residues. Here the CDR3 reads CATTSSFTGELFF. The CDR3 region has the DNA TGTGCCACCACTTCTAGCTTCACCGGGGAGCTGTTTTTT.

J is TRBJ1-2 and V is TRBV4-2, with D maybe TRBD1 (5 bases). Germline V gene data show CDR1 as LGHNA and CDR2 as YNFKEQ. This CDR3 has 13 amino acids. V lost 3 bases and J lost 5, with 10 bases in between. The CDR3 DNA sequence: TGTGCCAGCAGCCATTACCAGGGATATGGCTACACCTTC. This sequence encodes CASSHYQGYGYTF.

The V and J genes are TRBV30 and TRBJ1-5; tentative D call: TRBD1 (5 bases). V shed 1 base and J shed 4 bases, with 14 bases lying between them. There are 15 residues in the CDR3. The germline CDR1 and CDR2 sequences are GTSNPN and SVGIG (reference sequence). The CDR3 bases are TGTGCCTGGAGTGCGATAGACAGCCTAAATCAGCCCCAGCATTTT. Amino acids: CAWSAIDSLNQPQHF.

V is TRBV19 and J is TRBJ2-5; D is possibly TRBD1 (6 bases). The germline CDR1 and CDR2 sequences are LNHDA and SQIVND (reference sequence). Trimming left V 5 bases short and J 5 bases short, with 15 bases between. The CDR3 has 14 amino acids. CDR3 region: CASSPTGRAETQYF. The CDR3 nucleotides read TGTGCCAGTAGTCCGACAGGACGGGCTGAGACCCAGTACTTC. The full variable domain, with the rest looked up from reference TRBV19 and TRBJ2-5, is DGGITQSPKYLFRKEGQNVTLSCEQNLNHDAMYWYRQDPGQGLRLIYYSQIVNDFQKGDIAEGYSVSREKKESFPLTVTSAQKNPTAFYLCASSPTGRAETQYFGPGTRLLVL.

The J gene is TRBJ2-7, the V gene TRBV19, with D possibly called TRBD1 or TRBD2 (5 bases each). This CDR3 region has 11 residues. Germline V gene lookup returns CDR1 LNHDA and CDR2 SQIVND (reference sequence). V dropped 6 bases and J dropped 5 bases, with 8 bases sitting between them. The CDR3 reads CASRRGDEQYF. CDR3 nucleotides: TGTGCCAGTAGGAGGGGCGACGAGCAGTACTTC.

This chain connects TRBV4-2 to TRBJ1-2, with 9 bases matching TRBD1. The CDR3 sequence is 17 residues long. Trimming at V came to 2 bases and at J to 3 bases, leaving 10 bases not matched to a gene. CDR1 is LGHNA, CDR2 YNFKEQ, per germline. CDR3 region: CASSQRGTGPRDYGYTF. The CDR3 DNA reads TGTGCCAGCAGCCAACGGGGGACAGGGCCCCGGGACTATGGCTACACCTTC.

V and J are TRBV7-9 and TRBJ2-1, with TRBD1 matching 9 bases. The J segment lost 5 bases and the V segment lost 4 bases, leaving 12 bases of the junction unmatched. There are 17 residues in the CDR3. Looked up from germline, CDR1 is SEHNR and CDR2 is FQNEAQ (reference sequence). CDR3 amino acids: CASSYDKGQGTNNEQFF. The CDR3 DNA reads TGTGCCAGCAGCTATGATAAAGGACAGGGGACAAACAATGAGCAGTTCTTC.

The chain employs TRBV15 and TRBJ2-5; 10 bases map to TRBD1. The V and J ends lost 8 bases and 2 bases, in that order; junction bases with no gene match: 5. This CDR3 has 14 residues. Germline V gene lookup returns CDR1 LNHNV and CDR2 YYDKDF (reference sequence). CDR3 nucleotides: TGTGCCACCGAGGGACAGGGGTGGCAAGAGACCCAGTACTTC. Translated, it gives CATEGQGWQETQYF.

V usage is TRBV7-2 and J usage is TRBJ2-5; 11 positions match TRBD2. V lost 2 bases, J lost 5 bases, and 7 bases stayed unmatched. Germline V gene lookup returns CDR1 SGHTA and CDR2 FQGNSA. The CDR3 spans 16 residues. The CDR3 reads CASSLRSGGAWETQYF. CDR3 DNA: TGTGCCAGCAGCTTACGTAGCGGGGGGGCATGGGAGACCCAGTACTTC. Drawing the rest from reference TRBV7-2 and TRBJ2-5, the complete variable domain is GAGVSQSPSNKVTEKGKDVELRCDPISGHTALYWYRQSLGQGLEFLIYFQGNSAPDKSGLPSDRFSAERTGGSVSTLTIQRTQQEDSAVYLCASSLRSGGAWETQYFGPGTRLLVL.

This sequence joins TRBV2 and TRBJ2-1; tentatively, D is TRBD2 (6 bases). The CDR3 length is 14 residues. V shed 8 bases and J shed 9 bases, with 20 bases lying between them. Germline CDR1 is SNHLY and CDR2 is FYNNEI. CDR3 bases: TGTGCCAGCGGAAGGGCGGGAAGAGGGCTTGAGCAGTTCTTC. This gives the protein CASGRAGRGLEQFF.

The J gene is TRBJ1-1, the V gene TRBV3-1 (or the pseudogene TRBV3-2); the D is unclear. Trimming removed 0 bases from V and 1 base from J, with 6 bases in between. This CDR3 contains 14 residues. Germline CDR1 and CDR2: LGHDT and YNNKEL (reference sequence). Here the CDR3 reads CASSQDGGNTEAFF. The CDR3 DNA follows: TGTGCCAGCAGCCAAGACGGTGGGAACACTGAAGCTTTCTTT.

The chain uses TRBV9 and TRBJ1-1; TRBD1 is a possible D gene (6 bases). Germline CDR1 is SGDLS and CDR2 is YYNGEE. The CDR3 is 14 residues long. V was cut by 3 bases and J by 1 base, with 10 bases left in between. The CDR3 here is CASSDQTGNTEAFF. CDR3 nucleotide sequence: TGTGCCAGCAGCGATCAGACAGGGAACACTGAAGCTTTCTTT.

J is TRBJ2-7 and V is TRBV5-6; the D gene could be TRBD1 or TRBD2 (5 bases each). Per germline, CDR1 SGHDT and CDR2 YYEEEE. The V and J ends lost 3 bases and 1 base respectively, with 11 bases between them. The CDR3 spans 14 residues. The CDR3 bases are TGTGCCAGCAGCTGGGGGACGGATTCCTACGAGCAGTACTTC. Translated: CASSWGTDSYEQYF.

CDR3 residues: CASARLNTEAFF. CDR3 sequence (DNA): TGTGCCAGTGCTCGTTTGAACACTGAAGCTTTCTTT. The V and J genes are TRBV12-3 or TRBV12-4 and TRBJ1-1; D is unresolved. The CDR3 length is 12 residues. The V end was cut by 9 bases, the J end by 0 bases, with 8 bases between.

The gene calls are TRBV28 and TRBJ1-1, with TRBD1 as a possible D gene (5 bases). With 2 bases removed from V and 0 bases from J, the gap between germline ends came to 13 bases. In germline, CDR1 is MDHEN, CDR2 SYDVKM. The CDR3 consists of 16 residues. CDR3 sequence: CASSLGVRGVNTEAFF. CDR3 nucleotides: TGTGCCAGCAGTTTAGGTGTTCGGGGGGTGAACACTGAAGCTTTCTTT.

The chain combines TRBV7-2 with TRBJ2-2, with 10 nucleotides matching TRBD2. Germline-derived CDR1 and CDR2 are SGHTA and FQGNSA. CDR3 size: 14 residues. V gave up 5 bases and J gave up 7 bases; unmatched junction bases: 4. For the CDR3, the DNA is TGTGCCAGCAGCACGGGACTAGCGAGCGGGGAGCTGTTTTTT. This gives the protein CASSTGLASGELFF.

The gene calls are TRBV5-1 and TRBJ2-2; D remains unclear. Germline loops: CDR1 SGHRS, CDR2 YFSETQ. The CDR3 totals 14 residues. V dropped 4 bases and J dropped 6 bases, with 13 bases sitting between them. In DNA form, the CDR3 reads TGCGCCAGCAGCACATATGTCGGGCCCGGGGAGCTGTTTTTT. This codes for CASSTYVGPGELFF.

This chain joins TRBV7-2 and TRBJ1-3; a possible D gene is TRBD1 (5 bases). CDR3 length: 14 amino acids. Germline V CDR1 and CDR2: SGHTA, FQGNSA. Trimming cost V 5 bases and J 0 bases, with 8 bases left between them. For the CDR3, the DNA is TGTGCCAGCAGCCCAGGGAACTCTGGAAACACCATATATTTT. It specifies CASSPGNSGNTIYF.

The chain uses TRBV2 and TRBJ1-2; 8 positions agree with TRBD1. The CDR3 consists of 15 residues. V lost 7 bases and J lost 0; bases outside the gene matches: 7. Per germline, CDR1 SNHLY and CDR2 FYNNEI. The CDR3 sequence: CASTTGGLTNYGYTF. Written as DNA, the CDR3 is TGTGCCAGCACCACAGGGGGGTTAACTAACTATGGCTACACCTTC. Looking up the rest from reference TRBV2 and TRBJ1-2 gives the full variable domain: EPEVTQTPSHQVTQMGQEVILRCVPISNHLYFYWYRQILGQKVEFLVSFYNNEISEKSEIFDDQFSVERPDGSNFTLKIRSTKLEDSAMYFCASTTGGLTNYGYTFGSGTRLTVV.

The V call is TRBV4-1, the J call TRBJ1-1; 7 bases agree with TRBD1. This CDR3 comprises 18 residues. Trimming removed 4 bases from V and 0 bases from J; junction bases left unmatched: 14. Germline V gene data show CDR1 as MGHRA and CDR2 as YSYEKL. The CDR3 DNA sequence: TGCGCCAGCAGCCCCCTCCTGGGCAGGGGACAGATGAACACTGAAGCTTTCTTT. This codes for CASSPLLGRGQMNTEAFF.

This chain joins TRBV7-2 and TRBJ1-5, with D uncertain. Trimming shortened V by 1 base and J by 7 bases, and 8 bases separated the two germline ends. Germline assignment: CDR1 SGHTA and CDR2 FQGNSA. The CDR3 runs to 13 residues. The CDR3 protein is CASSLGAFQPQHF. Written as DNA, the CDR3 is TGTGCCAGCAGCTTAGGGGCCTTCCAGCCCCAGCATTTT.

CDR3 nucleotides: TGTGCCAGCAGCTCCCCAGGGTGGGATGAAAAACTGTTTTTT. Protein sequence: CASSSPGWDEKLFF. The rearrangement links TRBV7-9 to TRBJ1-4; possibly TRBD1 for D (5 bases). The CDR3 is made up of 14 amino acids. The germline V gene encodes CDR1 SEHNR and CDR2 FQNEAQ (reference sequence). Trimming pared 4 bases from V and 6 bases from J, leaving 12 bases between.

The chain is built from TRBV28 and TRBJ1-3; weak D call: TRBD1 (6 bases). Germline loops: CDR1 MDHEN, CDR2 SYDVKM. The CDR3 contains 15 residues. Trimming removed 2 bases from V and 0 bases from J, with 8 bases in between. The CDR3 spells CASSLRGASGNTIYF. The CDR3 nucleotides read TGTGCCAGCAGTTTAAGGGGGGCCTCTGGAAACACCATATATTTT.

This chain uses TRBV15 with TRBJ2-5; 7 bases are a match to TRBD1. Germline V lookup: CDR1 LNHNV, CDR2 YYDKDF (reference sequence). This CDR3 region has 14 residues. V lost 2 bases and J lost 2; bases outside the gene matches: 2. The CDR3 loop reads CATSRQGQQETQYF. Here the CDR3 DNA reads TGTGCCACCAGCAGACAGGGACAGCAAGAGACCCAGTACTTC.

This clone was seen a single time. The V and J genes are TRBV19 and TRBJ2-1; TRBD2 aligns across 7 bases. Germline V lookup: CDR1 LNHDA, CDR2 SQIVND (reference sequence). The CDR3 is 13 amino acids. The trim removed 6 bases at V and 9 bases at J, leaving 8 bases unmatched. This chain's CDR3 is CASSPTSVLEQFF. CDR3 DNA sequence: TGTGCCAGTAGCCCTACTAGCGTACTTGAGCAGTTCTTC.

The chain uses TRBV2 and TRBJ2-2, with 11 nucleotides matching TRBD2. The germline CDR1 and CDR2 sequences are SNHLY and FYNNEI. V lost 6 bases and J lost 5; bases outside the gene matches: 2. The CDR3 contains 14 residues. The CDR3 loop reads CASRGLAVTGELFF. Here the CDR3 DNA reads TGTGCCAGCAGGGGACTAGCGGTTACCGGGGAGCTGTTTTTT.

The CDR3 is CASSFTRGGNQPQHF. The CDR3 DNA is TGTGCCAGCAGTTTCACCAGGGGTGGCAATCAGCCCCAGCATTTT. The rearrangement uses TRBV27 and TRBJ1-5; tentative D call: TRBD1 (6 bases). The CDR3 extends over 15 amino acids. V was shortened by 3 bases and J by 2 bases, with 11 bases between the two germline ends. The V gene's germline CDR1 is MNHEY and CDR2 SMNVEV (reference sequence).